This is a list of T cell receptor beta chains from one sample in a study of T-cell reconstitution after alpha-beta-depleted transplantation in children. TCRdb recomputed calls from the PCR reads with MiXCR, one row per CDR3 protein. The sample records about 640,000 distinct CDR3 sequences, around 17% being singletons. The material sequenced was PBMCs from the stem cell graft donor, taken from the stem cell graft. The receptors here all came from a human donor who donated a stem cell graft to a child with acute myeloid leukemia. CDR3s include the opening cysteine and the closing phenylalanine or tryptophan. A D gene is named only where the DNA matches it firmly. Rows may omit the clone size; those that give it use once, few, many or a size class.

j_call,d_call,clone_size,v_call,cdr3_aa,cdr3_nt
TRBJ1-6,.,many,TRBV4-3,CASSQDRNSPLHF,TGCGCCAGCAGCCAGGACAGAAATTCACCCCTCCACTTT
TRBJ2-7,TRBD1,few,TRBV6-2/TRBV6-3,CASSQPRTGTWDEQYF,TGTGCCAGCAGTCAGCCCCGGACAGGTACTTGGGACGAGCAGTACTTC
TRBJ1-2,TRBD1,many,TRBV20-1,CSARGNRGGYTF,TGCAGTGCTAGGGGAAACAGGGGTGGCTACACCTTC
TRBJ2-1,.,many,TRBV6-1,CASQTRLVWEDNEQFF,TGTGCCAGCCAGACGCGACTAGTTTGGGAAGACAATGAGCAGTTCTTC
TRBJ2-6,TRBD1,.,TRBV7-2,CASRGQNSGANVLTF,TGTGCCAGCAGGGGACAGAACTCTGGGGCCAACGTCCTGACTTTC
TRBJ1-1,.,many,TRBV6-5,CASSYSSENTEAFF,TGTGCCAGCAGTTACAGCAGCGAGAACACTGAAGCTTTCTTT
TRBJ2-4,TRBD1,few,TRBV12-3/TRBV12-4,CASSVGDRAKNIQYF,TGTGCCAGCAGCGTGGGGGACAGGGCCAAAAACATTCAGTACTTC
TRBJ2-7,.,.,TRBV29-1,CSVKTGSSSYEQYF,TGCAGCGTTAAGACAGGATCTAGCTCCTACGAGCAGTACTTC
TRBJ1-1,TRBD1,many,TRBV5-6,CASIRTGSRSKAFF,TGTGCCAGCATCCGGACAGGATCGCGAAGTAAAGCTTTCTTT
TRBJ1-1,.,many,TRBV20-1,CSATGPRIDAEAFF,TGCAGTGCTACCGGGCCCCGGATCGATGCGGAAGCTTTCTTT
TRBJ1-1,.,many,TRBV7-2,CASSSGLTNTEAFF,TGTGCCAGCAGCTCAGGGCTGACGAACACTGAAGCTTTCTTT
TRBJ1-2,TRBD1,few,TRBV5-1,CASSLDPGTGWGYTF,TGCGCCAGCAGCTTGGATCCCGGGACAGGATGGGGCTACACCTTC
TRBJ2-6,.,many,TRBV29-1,CSVRPGANVLTF,TGCAGCGTTCGGCCTGGGGCCAACGTCCTGACTTTC
TRBJ2-1,.,.,TRBV11-3,CASSADRQPYNEQFF,TGTGCCAGCAGCGCTGACAGGCAGCCTTACAATGAGCAGTTCTTC
TRBJ2-5,.,.,TRBV5-1,CASSFRVPRSETQYF,TGCGCCAGCAGCTTCAGGGTCCCGCGATCAGAGACCCAGTACTTC
TRBJ2-5,TRBD2,many,TRBV6-1,CASRTGLAGWETQYF,TGTGCCAGCAGAACGGGACTAGCGGGGTGGGAGACCCAGTACTTC
TRBJ2-2,TRBD1,few,TRBV12-3/TRBV12-4,CASPGGQGPGELFF,TGTGCCAGCCCCGGAGGACAGGGCCCCGGGGAGCTGTTTTTT
TRBJ2-1,.,few,TRBV7-2,CASSLRVDEQFF,TGTGCCAGCAGCTTAAGGGTCGATGAGCAGTTCTTC
TRBJ2-1,TRBD1,many,TRBV20-1,CSIFRTGKIVGNEQFF,TGCAGTATCTTTAGGACAGGGAAAATTGTAGGCAATGAGCAGTTCTTC
TRBJ2-2,.,few,TRBV20-1,CSARTTVNTGELFF,TGCAGTGCTAGAACGACAGTAAACACCGGGGAGCTGTTTTTT
TRBJ1-5,.,.,TRBV28,CASTLGLGSNQPQHF,TGTGCCAGCACCCTGGGGTTAGGGAGCAATCAGCCCCAGCATTTT
TRBJ2-7,TRBD1,many,TRBV18,CASSPPGLVPGQVEQYF,TGTGCCAGCTCACCACCGGGCTTGGTACCCGGACAGGTAGAGCAGTACTTC
TRBJ2-2,TRBD2,few,TRBV20-1,CSAYHPGTSEGELFF,TGCAGTGCCTACCACCCCGGGACTAGCGAGGGGGAGCTGTTTTTT
TRBJ2-5,TRBD2,few,TRBV5-1,CASSNRLAGAETQYF,TGCGCCAGCAGCAACAGACTAGCGGGGGCCGAGACCCAGTACTTC
TRBJ1-5,.,.,TRBV5-5,CASSLEAVNQPQHF,TGTGCCAGCAGCTTGGAGGCGGTTAACCAGCCCCAGCATTTT
TRBJ2-7,.,few,TRBV5-8,CASSRISEQYF,TGTGCCAGCAGCCGGATCTCCGAGCAGTACTTC
TRBJ2-7,TRBD1,.,TRBV7-2,CASSSRQGAPYEQYF,TGTGCCAGCAGCTCCCGACAGGGGGCGCCCTACGAGCAGTACTTC
TRBJ1-1,.,many,TRBV5-1,CASSLQGMNTEAFF,TGCGCCAGCAGCTTACAGGGTATGAACACTGAAGCTTTCTTT
TRBJ2-1,.,few,TRBV4-3,CASSSSQGPKNEQFF,TGCGCCAGCAGCTCATCACAGGGCCCTAAAAATGAGCAGTTCTTC
TRBJ2-7,TRBD1,many,TRBV20-1,CSARDPRGYYEQYF,TGCAGTGCTAGAGACCCCAGGGGGTACTACGAGCAGTACTTC
TRBJ2-3,.,.,TRBV6-5,CASSYSADRSTDTQYF,TGTGCCAGCAGTTACTCGGCGGACCGTAGCACAGATACGCAGTATTTT
TRBJ2-3,.,few,TRBV5-5,CASSLDLAGRTDTQYF,TGTGCCAGCAGCTTGGATCTAGCAGGGAGGACAGATACGCAGTATTTT
TRBJ1-5,TRBD1,.,TRBV12-3/TRBV12-4,CASSLRQGPYSNQPQHF,TGTGCCAGCAGTTTACGACAGGGACCTTATAGCAATCAGCCCCAGCATTTT
TRBJ1-2,.,many,TRBV5-1,CASSLGREGGYTF,TGCGCCAGCAGCTTGGGGAGGGAAGGTGGCTACACCTTC
TRBJ1-5,.,.,TRBV12-3/TRBV12-4,CASSPTEDQPQHF,TGTGCCAGCAGCCCGACTGAGGATCAGCCCCAGCATTTT
TRBJ2-1,TRBD1,.,TRBV20-1,CSAPRDRVYEQFF,TGCAGTGCTCCCCGGGACAGGGTCTATGAGCAGTTCTTC
TRBJ2-3,TRBD1,many,TRBV29-1,CSARPGQGTDTQYF,TGCAGCGCCCGGCCGGGACAGGGTACGGATACGCAGTATTTT
TRBJ2-1,TRBD1,.,TRBV24-1,CATSARDRGNNEQFF,TGTGCCACCAGTGCCCGGGACAGAGGAAACAATGAGCAGTTCTTC
TRBJ1-1,.,many,TRBV21-1,CASSKRWPAFF,TGTGCCAGCAGCAAACGATGGCCGGCTTTCTTT
TRBJ2-3,TRBD1,few,TRBV12-3/TRBV12-4,CASSLSDRGPTQYF,TGTGCCAGCAGTTTATCAGACAGGGGGCCTACGCAGTATTTT
TRBJ1-4,.,many,TRBV5-6,CASSPRLNREKLFF,TGTGCCAGCAGCCCCCGCTTGAACCGTGAAAAACTGTTTTTT
TRBJ2-2,TRBD2,few,TRBV20-1,CSAREGVGELFF,TGCAGTGCACGGGAGGGAGTCGGGGAGCTGTTTTTT
TRBJ2-1,TRBD2,few,TRBV4-1,CASSQGRAGGRSYNEQFF,TGCGCCAGCAGCCAAGGAAGAGCGGGGGGACGCTCCTACAATGAGCAGTTCTTC
TRBJ2-1,TRBD2,many,TRBV20-1,CSARTGGAYNEQFF,TGCAGTGCTAGAACGGGGGGGGCTTACAATGAGCAGTTCTTC
TRBJ2-3,.,many,TRBV29-1,CSVEDLGRVVNF,TGCAGCGTTGAAGATCTGGGCAGGGTCGTTAACTTT
TRBJ1-1,.,many,TRBV6-5,CASRITGDSGTEAFF,TGTGCCAGCAGAATCACAGGCGACTCGGGCACTGAAGCTTTCTTT
TRBJ1-5,TRBD1,many,TRBV20-1,CSARGNRDRGPQPQHF,TGCAGTGCTAGAGGAAATCGGGACAGGGGGCCTCAGCCCCAGCATTTT
TRBJ2-7,TRBD1,.,TRBV29-1,CSVEVRTGRDEQYF,TGCAGCGTTGAAGTTCGGACAGGGCGAGACGAGCAGTACTTC
TRBJ1-1,TRBD1,.,TRBV20-1,CSAEDREIAEAFF,TGCAGTGCCGAGGACAGGGAGATTGCTGAAGCTTTCTTT
TRBJ1-1,.,few,TRBV7-8,CASSLSRGGDTEAFF,TGTGCCAGCAGCTTATCGAGGGGAGGGGACACTGAAGCTTTCTTT
TRBJ1-5,.,.,TRBV12-3/TRBV12-4,CASSPPTAYGKQPQHF,TGTGCCAGCAGCCCCCCCACGGCATACGGGAAACAGCCCCAGCATTTT
TRBJ1-2,TRBD1,many,TRBV13,CASSLDRQGTHYGYTF,TGTGCCAGCAGCTTAGACCGACAGGGCACCCACTATGGCTACACCTTC
TRBJ1-1,.,many,TRBV6-5,CASSLFGGEDTEAFF,TGTGCCAGCAGTCTCTTCGGTGGGGAGGACACTGAAGCTTTCTTT
TRBJ2-5,TRBD2,many,TRBV20-1,CSARAGGGLQETQYF,TGCAGTGCTAGAGCCGGCGGGGGGCTCCAAGAGACCCAGTACTTC
TRBJ1-4,TRBD1,.,TRBV28,CASTNGGTGKKLFF,TGTGCCAGCACCAACGGCGGGACAGGGAAAAAACTGTTTTTT